This T cell receptor (beta chain) was sequenced in a study of shared clonotypes between healthy human individuals. Here immunoSEQ multiplex PCR was the method, and the copy in TCRdb shows in-frame clones only, minus some. This table holds about half a million clones, around 80% found once. CDR3 size: 12 residues. Germline CDR1 reads ENHRY; CDR2 reads SYGVKD. The V segment lost 6 bases and the J segment 7 bases; nucleotides outside the gene matches: 0. The rearrangement links TRBV10-3 to TRBJ2-7; 13 bases are a match to TRBD2. This clonotype was sampled from a woman aged 40 to 50 in good health. Some clones in this sample may be carry-over from other donors' samples. The sequenced sample was PBMCs. The CDR3 DNA reads TGTGCCATCAGGGGACTAGCGGGAGAGCAGTACTTC. Translating it yields CAIRGLAGEQYF.